The TCR beta chain described here comes from a study of CD8+ T cells in alopecia areata. The sequencing template was cDNA reverse transcribed from extracted RNA. Profiled with immunoSEQ multiplex PCR; TCRdb holds only in-frame clones, not every one. The data contain 190,000 or so clones, roughly 53% of them seen just once; the ten biggest clones take up around 13%. Documented treatment: oral pan-JAK inhibitor, 5-10 mg twice daily. Trimming cost V 3 bases and J 3 bases; bases outside gene matches: 4. Germline values: CDR1 MGHRA, CDR2 YSYEKL. The CDR3 length is 15 residues. This specimen was CD8+ T cells sorted from blood, taken at week 24, from a patient treated with tofacitinib. V usage is TRBV4-1 and J usage is TRBJ2-5, with 10 positions matching TRBD2. The origin of this receptor is a human donor with alopecia areata. Here the CDR3 reads CASSHPGTSEETQYF. The CDR3 coding sequence is TGCGCCAGCAGCCACCCCGGGACTAGCGAAGAGACCCAGTACTTC.